These 5 T cell receptor beta chains were sequenced from one sample in a study of CD8 T cells in ankylosing spondylitis. Each CDR3 protein is one row after TCRdb ran MiXCR on the 5' RACE reads. This sample has 40,000 or so distinct CDR3 sequences, with 2.5% to 3.5% found just once. Sequences were obtained from blood, either unsorted or a sorted T cell fraction (not recorded which). These receptors all stem from a male donor with ankylosing spondylitis or in good health (not recorded which).

This clonotype was seen ten or more times. The chain links TRBV9 to TRBJ2-7; D perhaps matches TRBD1 (6 bases). With 0 bases removed from V and 3 bases from J, the gap between germline ends came to 13 bases. In germline, CDR1 is SGDLS, CDR2 YYNGEE. The CDR3 is 15 residues long. The CDR3 bases are TGTGCCAGCAGCGTAGCTGTGGGGGCGATCTACGAGCAGTACTTC. It translates to CASSVAVGAIYEQYF.

The table lists this clonotype with many counts. The V and J genes are TRBV9 and TRBJ1-1, with 10 bases fitting TRBD1. Germline CDR1 SGDLS, CDR2 YYNGEE. CDR3 length equals 13 residues. V lost 2 bases and J lost 8; bases outside the gene matches: 3. CDR3 in amino acids: CASSVDRGFEAFF. CDR3 nucleotides: TGTGCCAGCAGCGTGGACAGGGGGTTCGAAGCTTTCTTT. The variable domain in full, with the rest retrieved from reference TRBV9 and TRBJ1-1, is DSGVTQTPKHLITATGQRVTLRCSPRSGDLSVYWYQQSLDQGLQFLIQYYNGEERAKGNILERFSAQQFPDLHSELNLSSLELGDSALYFCASSVDRGFEAFFGQGTRLTVV.

There are many counts of this clonotype. The chain is built from TRBV9 and TRBJ2-2; 8 bases are shared with TRBD2. CDR1 SGDLS and CDR2 YYNGEE come from the germline V gene. The CDR3 has 16 residues. Losses at the gene ends were 0 bases for V and 0 bases for J; bases not matched to a gene: 1. The CDR3, as DNA: TGTGCCAGCAGCGTAGCAGCGGGAGCGAACACCGGGGAGCTGTTTTTT. Encoded protein: CASSVAAGANTGELFF.

This clonotype occurred many times. The rearrangement uses TRBV9 and TRBJ2-4; 9 bases fit TRBD2. V lost 3 bases, J lost 7 bases, and 8 bases stayed unmatched. Germline lookup yields CDR1 SGDLS and CDR2 YYNGEE. The CDR3 is 15 residues long. The CDR3: CASSGGAGGQNIQYF. CDR3 nucleotide sequence: TGTGCCAGCAGCGGCGGAGCGGGAGGACAGAACATTCAGTACTTC.

This clonotype was detected ten times or more. The rearrangement uses TRBV9 and TRBJ2-7; tentatively, D is TRBD1 or TRBD2 (5 bases each). CDR1 is SGDLS, CDR2 YYNGEE, per germline. The CDR3 spans 15 residues. With 0 bases removed from V and 6 bases from J, the gap between germline ends came to 16 bases. In DNA, the CDR3 is TGTGCCAGCAGCGTAGGAGGGACCCCCCTAGGCGAGCAGTACTTC. It translates to CASSVGGTPLGEQYF.